What follows are 20 T cell receptor beta chains derived from one specimen sequenced in a study of blood T cell repertoires in COVID-19. The method was immunoSEQ multiplex PCR; TCRdb's version includes in-frame clones alone and lacks a portion of them. The sample carries roughly 230,000 clones, approximately 83% recorded once. Sequenced: PBMCs or T cells enriched from blood (not recorded which). The receptors shown here come from a middle-aged man who had recovered from COVID-19.

J is TRBJ2-1 and V is TRBV7-9; D is uncertain. CDR1 is SEHNR, CDR2 FQNEAQ, per germline (reference sequence). This CDR3 is 12 amino acids long. V gave up 6 bases and J gave up 4 bases, with 7 bases separating them. Here the CDR3 reads CASRAEYNEQFF. CDR3 DNA sequence: TGTGCCAGCAGGGCCGAATACAATGAGCAGTTCTTC.

This sequence joins TRBV6-5 and TRBJ1-1; D gene ambiguous. Germline V lookup: CDR1 MNHEY, CDR2 SVGAGI. V dropped 6 bases and J dropped 0 bases, with 8 bases sitting between them. The CDR3 has 13 residues. The CDR3 nucleotides read TGTGCCAGCAGACGTACACTGAACACTGAAGCTTTCTTT. It specifies CASRRTLNTEAFF.

Only one count was recorded for this clone. The J gene is TRBJ1-4, the V gene TRBV5-1, with 7 positions matching TRBD1. The germline V gene encodes CDR1 SGHRS and CDR2 YFSETQ. The CDR3 sequence is 15 residues long. J lost 4 bases, V lost 3 bases, and 6 bases had no gene match. The CDR3 DNA sequence: TGCGCCAGCAGCTCTCAGGGGGGCTATAATGAAAAACTGTTTTTT. Protein: CASSSQGGYNEKLFF.

The V call is TRBV4-1, the J call TRBJ2-5; tentative D call: TRBD2 (6 bases). Deletions cut 4 bases from V and 3 bases from J, with 15 bases between. This CDR3 contains 15 residues. Germline CDR1 reads MGHRA; CDR2 reads YSYEKL. CDR3 nucleotide sequence: TGCGCCAGCAGCCCGACTAGTAACAGAGAAGAGACCCAGTACTTC. It encodes CASSPTSNREETQYF.

This chain links TRBV7-3 with TRBJ2-3, with 8 bases fitting TRBD2. This CDR3 is 16 amino acids long. Trimming cost V 3 bases and J 6 bases; bases outside gene matches: 11. Germline lookup yields CDR1 SGHTA and CDR2 FQGTGA. The CDR3 coding sequence is TGTGCCAGCAGCTTGGGGTTAACGGGAGGGTCGGATACGCAGTATTTT. This translates into CASSLGLTGGSDTQYF.

The chain carries TRBV19 and TRBJ2-1; D possibly corresponds to TRBD2 (5 bases). The V gene's germline CDR1 is LNHDA and CDR2 SQIVND (reference sequence). This CDR3 comprises 19 residues. V lost 1 base, J lost 2 bases, and 21 bases lay in between. CDR3 amino acids: CASSIGKVAWSRTYNEQFF. CDR3 coding DNA: TGTGCCAGTAGTATAGGCAAAGTAGCGTGGAGCCGAACCTACAATGAGCAGTTCTTC.

The chain is built from TRBV12-1 and TRBJ2-2; the listed D gene, TRBD2, was not tested against the DNA. TRBV12-1 is tagged as a pseudogene. The CDR3 is 17 residues long. The CDR3 loop is CASSFLILAGSHRGAVF. The CDR3 DNA reads as TGTGCCAGCAGCTTTCTCATACTAGCGGGATCACACCGGGGAGCTGTTTTT.

The chain is built from TRBV7-6 and TRBJ1-1; D remains unclear. V was trimmed by 6 bases and J by 1 base, leaving 18 bases between them. The germline V gene has CDR1 SGHVS and CDR2 FNYEAQ. CDR3 length equals 16 residues. The CDR3 protein is CASSFNSGKWNTEAFF. CDR3 in DNA: TGTGCCAGCAGTTTCAATTCGGGGAAGTGGAACACTGAAGCTTTCTTT.

This chain connects TRBV28 to TRBJ1-2, with D possibly matching TRBD1 (5 bases). CDR1 and CDR2 (germline): MDHEN, SYDVKM. CDR3 length equals 15 residues. V shed 5 bases and J shed 1 base, with 14 bases lying between them. The CDR3 bases are TGTGCCAGCAGTGACTCCGGGGGGAATAACTATGGCTACACCTTC. This codes for CASSDSGGNNYGYTF.

The chain uses TRBV24-1 and TRBJ2-3, with a weak D call TRBD1 (7 bases). The CDR3 runs to 15 residues. Trimming pared 9 bases from V and 2 bases from J, leaving 17 bases between. CDR1 is KGHDR, CDR2 SFDVKD, per germline. The CDR3 DNA reads TGTGCCACCGGCGGCGGGACAGCGAACACAGATACGCAGTATTTT. This gives the protein CATGGGTANTDTQYF.

The chain couples TRBV5-1 to TRBJ1-1; D call uncertain. The length of the CDR3 is 15 residues. The germline gives CDR1 SGHRS, CDR2 YFSETQ. V was cut by 0 bases and J by 5 bases, with 14 bases left in between. The CDR3 DNA follows: TGCGCCAGCAGCTTGGATCCGGGTATAGAAACTGAAGCTTTCTTT. Protein: CASSLDPGIETEAFF.

DNA of the CDR3: TGTGCCGGGGGACAGGGGGGCAACAATCAGCCCCAGCATTTT. This translates into CAGGQGGNNQPQHF. The V and J genes are TRBV30 and TRBJ1-5, with 11 nucleotides matching TRBD1. V gave up 8 bases and J gave up 3 bases; unmatched junction bases: 6. Germline V gene data show CDR1 as GTSNPN and CDR2 as SVGIG (reference sequence). The CDR3 covers 14 residues.

The genes are TRBV4-1 and TRBJ1-2, with no clear D. The CDR3 is made up of 14 amino acids. Germline CDR1 reads MGHRA; CDR2 reads YSYEKL. Trimming removed 4 bases from V and 4 bases from J, with 13 bases in between. The CDR3 DNA reads as TGCGCCAGCAGCCGGGCGGGGTTCGGCTATGGCTACACCTTC. This sequence encodes CASSRAGFGYGYTF.

The V and J genes are TRBV7-9 and TRBJ1-2; D is perhaps TRBD1 (6 bases). The CDR3 totals 16 residues. V dropped 5 bases and J dropped 4 bases, with 20 bases sitting between them. The germline gives CDR1 SEHNR, CDR2 FQNEAQ (reference sequence). In DNA form, the CDR3 reads TGTGCCAGCAGCCCGGGCATGGGACACCAGTCCTATGGCTACACCTTC. Its translation is CASSPGMGHQSYGYTF.

This clone was seen only once. The rearrangement links TRBV19 to TRBJ2-7; TRBD1 matches 8 bases. Germline lookup yields CDR1 LNHDA and CDR2 SQIVND (reference sequence). V gave up 3 bases and J gave up 3 bases; unmatched junction bases: 13. The CDR3 sequence is 17 residues long. The CDR3 here is CASSIFLGGQGGYEQYF. DNA of the CDR3: TGTGCCAGTAGTATTTTTCTCGGCGGACAGGGTGGCTACGAGCAGTACTTC.

This rearrangement joins TRBV30 to TRBJ1-2; D is ambiguous. The CDR3 is made up of 13 amino acids. Germline values: CDR1 GTSNPN, CDR2 SVGIG (reference sequence). V lost 0 bases to trimming and J lost 4 bases, with 9 bases between them. The CDR3 region has the DNA TGTGCCTGGAGTGTCGGAGGGAGCTATGGCTACACCTTC. As protein: CAWSVGGSYGYTF.

This sequence joins TRBV21-1 and TRBJ2-7; the table's D call, TRBD1, has no DNA check behind it. TRBV21-1 is an annotated pseudogene. CDR3 size: 20 residues. The CDR3 region is CASSKGRGQGARDSPYEQYF. As DNA, the CDR3 is TGTGCCAGCAGCAAAGGACGAGGACAGGGTGCTCGAGATTCCCCCTACGAGCAGTACTTC.

V and J are TRBV15 and TRBJ1-6; 8 bases line up with TRBD1. With 3 bases clipped from V and 0 bases from J, the junction kept 7 bases outside the gene matches. The CDR3 sequence is 18 residues long. CDR1 LNHNV and CDR2 YYDKDF come from the germline V gene (reference sequence). The CDR3 sequence is CATSRHTGGSSYNSPLHF. The DNA of the CDR3 is TGTGCCACCAGCAGGCATACAGGGGGGAGCTCCTATAATTCACCCCTCCACTTT.

V gene TRBV28 combines with J gene TRBJ2-4; 7 bases line up with TRBD2. This CDR3 spans 18 amino acids. Looked up from germline, CDR1 is MDHEN and CDR2 is SYDVKM. The junction had 13 bases not matched to a gene; V was cut back by 5 bases and J by 0 bases. The CDR3 sequence is CASSKMSLREIAKNIQYF. The CDR3 DNA is TGTGCCAGCAGTAAAATGTCATTGCGGGAGATAGCCAAAAACATTCAGTACTTC.

This chain uses TRBV5-4 with TRBJ2-5; D perhaps matches TRBD2 (6 bases). V lost 2 bases and J 5 bases, leaving 13 bases between the germline ends. There are 14 residues in the CDR3. Germline V gene sequence: CDR1 SGHNT, CDR2 YYREEE (reference sequence). This chain's CDR3 is CASSFPGGMETQYF. Written as DNA, the CDR3 is TGTGCCAGCAGCTTTCCCGGGGGTATGGAGACCCAGTACTTC.